Below, 8 T cell receptor beta chains from the same sample are listed, as sequenced in a study of cytomegalovirus exposure and HLA in healthy donors. Clones were read by immunoSEQ multiplex PCR, and TCRdb kept only the in-frame ones, dropping some. The sample carries about 140,000 clones, roughly nine tenths recorded once. Sequenced material: PBMCs. Receptors originate from a man aged 18 to 29 in good health and CMV-seronegative.

The DNA of the CDR3 is TGTGCCAGTACCGATAGGGGGACGGTTCCCTACGAGCAGTACTTC. It translates to CASTDRGTVPYEQYF. The chain uses TRBV19 and TRBJ2-7; D possibly corresponds to TRBD1 (6 bases). V was trimmed by 7 bases and J by 2 bases, leaving 18 bases between them. Germline V gene data show CDR1 as LNHDA and CDR2 as SQIVND (reference sequence). The CDR3 loop spans 15 amino acids.

The DNA of the CDR3 is TGTGCCAGCAGTTTACAGGGGAGTGGGGCCAACGTCCTGACTTTC. Its translation is CASSLQGSGANVLTF. This chain links TRBV27 with TRBJ2-6; weak D call: TRBD1 (6 bases). In germline, CDR1 is MNHEY, CDR2 SMNVEV (reference sequence). The CDR3 length is 15 residues. V was shortened by 2 bases and J by 3 bases, with 8 bases between the two germline ends. The whole variable domain, remainder taken from reference TRBV27 and TRBJ2-6, is EAQVTQNPRYLITVTGKKLTVTCSQNMNHEYMSWYRQDPGLGLRQIYYSMNVEVTDKGDVPEGYKVSRKEKRNFPLILESPSPNQTSLYFCASSLQGSGANVLTFGAGSRLTVL.

This clone was counted between two and nine times. V and J are TRBV7-8 and TRBJ2-5, with a possible D match to TRBD2 (5 bases). Germline lookup yields CDR1 SGHVS and CDR2 FQNEAQ. This CDR3 contains 16 residues. The germline V and J ends were trimmed by 4 bases and 4 bases, with 19 bases remaining between them. The DNA of the CDR3 is TGTGCCAGCAGCTCCACACACGGGGTTGGGAGAGAGACCCAGTACTTC. This codes for CASSSTHGVGRETQYF. Drawing the rest from reference TRBV7-8 and TRBJ2-5, the complete variable domain is GAGVSQSPRYKVAKRGQDVALRCDPISGHVSLFWYQQALGQGPEFLTYFQNEAQLDKSGLPSDRFFAERPEGSVSTLKIQRTQQEDSAVYLCASSSTHGVGRETQYFGPGTRLLVL.

The rearrangement joins TRBV4-1 to TRBJ2-7; D is unresolved. Germline CDR1 and CDR2: MGHRA and YSYEKL. Trimming pared 1 base from V and 4 bases from J, leaving 8 bases between. The CDR3 spans 13 residues. CDR3 in amino acids: CASSQALGYEQYF. DNA of the CDR3: TGCGCCAGCAGCCAAGCTCTAGGTTACGAGCAGTACTTC.

The chain employs TRBV19 and TRBJ1-4; D remains ambiguous. The CDR3 is made up of 12 amino acids. Per the germline V gene, CDR1 is LNHDA and CDR2 is SQIVND (reference sequence). V lost 7 bases and J 7 bases, leaving 10 bases between the germline ends. The CDR3 is CASTILGEKLFF. The CDR3 nucleotides are TGTGCCAGTACCATACTTGGTGAAAAACTGTTTTTT.

V usage is TRBV18 and J usage is TRBJ2-1, with D perhaps matching TRBD2 (5 bases). CDR3 length: 15 amino acids. V was clipped by 4 bases and J by 3 bases, with 13 bases between them. Germline loops: CDR1 KGHSH, CDR2 LQKENI. In DNA form, the CDR3 reads TGTGCCAGCTCACGAGCGGTAAACTACTACAATGAGCAGTTCTTC. Translation gives CASSRAVNYYNEQFF.

CDR3 sequence (DNA): TGTGCCAGCGTCCCTGCATTACAGGGTTTAGAAGCTTTCTTT. Translating it yields CASVPALQGLEAFF. The chain uses TRBV28 and TRBJ1-1, with D maybe TRBD1 (6 bases). The ends were cut back, 8 bases at V and 8 bases at J, with 21 bases in the middle. CDR3 length: 14 residues. Germline-derived CDR1 and CDR2 are MDHEN and SYDVKM. Using reference TRBV28 and TRBJ1-1 for the parts outside the CDR3, the full variable domain is DVKVTQSSRYLVKRTGEKVFLECVQDMDHENMFWYRQDPGLGLRLIYFSYDVKMKEKGDIPEGYSVSREKKERFSLILESASTNQTSMYLCASVPALQGLEAFFGQGTRLTVV.

The chain employs TRBV16 and TRBJ1-5; D is ambiguous. With 4 bases removed from V and 3 bases from J, the gap between germline ends came to 7 bases. The CDR3 is 13 amino acids. Germline loops: CDR1 KGHSY, CDR2 FQNENV. CDR3 region: CASSRPDNQPQHF. DNA of the CDR3: TGTGCCAGCAGCCGGCCCGACAATCAGCCCCAGCATTTT.